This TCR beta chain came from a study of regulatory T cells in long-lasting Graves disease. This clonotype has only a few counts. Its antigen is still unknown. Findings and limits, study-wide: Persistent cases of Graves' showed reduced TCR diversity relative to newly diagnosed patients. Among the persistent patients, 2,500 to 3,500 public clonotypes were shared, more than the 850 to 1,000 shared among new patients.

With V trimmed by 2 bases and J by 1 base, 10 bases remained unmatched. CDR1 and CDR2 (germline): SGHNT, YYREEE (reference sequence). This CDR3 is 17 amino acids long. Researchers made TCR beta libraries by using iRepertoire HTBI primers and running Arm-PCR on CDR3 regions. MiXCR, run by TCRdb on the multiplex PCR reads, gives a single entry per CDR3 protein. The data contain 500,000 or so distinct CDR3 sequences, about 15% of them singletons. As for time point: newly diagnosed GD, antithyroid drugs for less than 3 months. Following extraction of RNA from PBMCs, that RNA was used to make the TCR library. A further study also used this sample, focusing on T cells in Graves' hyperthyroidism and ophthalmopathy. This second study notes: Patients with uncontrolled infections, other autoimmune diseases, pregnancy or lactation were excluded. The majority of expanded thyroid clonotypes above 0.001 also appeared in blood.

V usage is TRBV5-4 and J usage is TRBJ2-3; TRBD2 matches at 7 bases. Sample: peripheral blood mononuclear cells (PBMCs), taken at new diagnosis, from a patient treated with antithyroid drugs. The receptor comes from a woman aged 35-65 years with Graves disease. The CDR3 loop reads CASSFLGRGSGTDTQYF. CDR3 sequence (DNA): TGTGCCAGCAGCTTCCTCGGGCGGGGGTCGGGCACAGATACGCAGTATTTT.